This is a list of T cell receptor beta chains from one sample in a study of blood T cell repertoires in COVID-19. TCRdb's table, derived via immunoSEQ multiplex PCR, lists solely in-frame clones and lacks some. The table includes a few hundred thousand clones, 85% to 90% detected once. What was sequenced was PBMCs or T cells enriched from blood (not recorded which). The receptors originated from a woman aged 40 to 50 who had recovered from COVID-19. Both conserved end residues are part of each CDR3. D genes are given only for firm matches. Expanded clones get a size class; other rows say once, few or many, or leave the size out.

size: -; J: TRBJ2-7; D: -; V: TRBV6-2/TRBV6-3; CDR3: CASSYMSSGDEQYF; DNA: TGTGCCAGCAGTTACATGAGTTCAGGGGACGAGCAGTACTTC
size: -; J: TRBJ1-2; D: -; V: TRBV14; CDR3: CASSHYPVFGYTF; DNA: TGTGCCAGCAGCCATTACCCGGTCTTCGGCTACACCTTC
size: once; J: TRBJ2-1; D: -; V: TRBV4-3; CDR3: CASSQDFSRSSYNEQFF; DNA: TGCGCCAGCAGCCAAGATTTTAGCCGGAGCTCCTACAATGAGCAGTTCTTC
size: -; J: TRBJ1-5; D: -; V: TRBV19; CDR3: CASSIGQVQPQHF; DNA: TGTGCCAGTAGTATAGGACAGGTTCAGCCCCAGCATTTT
size: -; J: TRBJ2-1; D: TRBD2; V: TRBV7-2; CDR3: CASTHGTTLSYNEQFF; DNA: TGTGCCAGCACTCATGGGACTACTCTTTCCTACAATGAGCAGTTCTTC
size: -; J: TRBJ1-2; D: TRBD1; V: TRBV7-9; CDR3: CASSITGDGYTF; DNA: TGTGCCAGCAGCATAACAGGGGATGGCTACACCTTC
size: -; J: TRBJ2-5; D: TRBD1; V: TRBV5-1; CDR3: CASSLQGSGETQYF; DNA: TGCGCCAGCAGCTTACAGGGGTCAGGGGAGACCCAGTACTTC
size: -; J: TRBJ1-1; D: -; V: TRBV5-4; CDR3: CASSLSQNMNTEAFF; DNA: TGTGCCAGCAGCTTGTCACAGAACATGAACACTGAAGCTTTCTTT
size: -; J: TRBJ1-2; D: TRBD1; V: TRBV7-2; CDR3: CASSSQGVYGYTF; DNA: TGTGCCAGCAGCTCACAGGGGGTGTATGGCTACACCTTC
size: -; J: TRBJ1-1; D: TRBD1; V: TRBV27; CDR3: CASSRDREGTEAFF; DNA: TGTGCCAGCAGTCGGGACAGGGAGGGCACTGAAGCTTTCTTT
size: -; J: TRBJ1-6; D: -; V: TRBV7-2; CDR3: CASSLVAGTSNSPLHF; DNA: TGTGCCAGCAGCTTAGTGGCGGGGACCTCAAATTCACCCCTCCACTTT
size: -; J: TRBJ1-2; D: TRBD1; V: TRBV11-2; CDR3: CASRKPGQSNYGYTF; DNA: TGTGCCAGCAGAAAACCGGGACAGAGTAACTATGGCTACACCTTC
size: -; J: TRBJ2-1; D: TRBD2; V: TRBV27; CDR3: CASRTLAVSYNEQFF; DNA: TGTGCCAGCAGAACCCTAGCGGTCTCCTACAATGAGCAGTTCTTC
size: few; J: TRBJ1-1; D: TRBD1; V: TRBV18; CDR3: CASSGQANTEAFF; DNA: TGTGCCAGCTCAGGACAGGCGAACACTGAAGCTTTCTTT
size: -; J: TRBJ2-1; D: -; V: TRBV2; CDR3: CASVERPHNEQFF; DNA: TGTGCCAGCGTAGAGAGGCCCCACAATGAGCAGTTCTTC
size: -; J: TRBJ1-5; D: -; V: TRBV2; CDR3: CASSPDGGNQPQHF; DNA: TGTGCCAGCAGTCCGGACGGGGGCAATCAGCCCCAGCATTTT
size: -; J: TRBJ2-7; D: -; V: TRBV7-2; CDR3: CASSPRQVLSYEQYF; DNA: TGTGCCAGCAGCCCGAGACAGGTTCTCTCCTACGAGCAGTACTTC
size: few; J: TRBJ2-6; D: TRBD2; V: TRBV7-2; CDR3: CASRLAGGNSGANVLTF; DNA: TGTGCCAGCAGACTAGCGGGAGGGAACTCTGGGGCCAACGTCCTGACTTTC
size: -; J: TRBJ2-1; D: TRBD2; V: TRBV5-1; CDR3: CASSALGEGSYNEQFF; DNA: TGCGCCAGCAGCGCTTTGGGGGAGGGTTCCTACAATGAGCAGTTCTTC
size: few; J: TRBJ1-2; D: TRBD1; V: TRBV4-1; CDR3: CASSQEGYRGISYGYTF; DNA: TGCGCCAGCAGCCAAGAAGGATACAGGGGAATTAGCTATGGCTACACCTTC
size: -; J: TRBJ2-2; D: TRBD1; V: TRBV7-9; CDR3: CASSPGPRTGTGGELFF; DNA: TGTGCCAGCAGTCCCGGGCCCCGGACAGGGACCGGCGGGGAGCTGTTTTTT
size: -; J: TRBJ1-3; D: -; V: TRBV29-1; CDR3: CSVGNSGNTIYF; DNA: TGCAGCGTCGGGAACTCTGGAAACACCATATATTTT